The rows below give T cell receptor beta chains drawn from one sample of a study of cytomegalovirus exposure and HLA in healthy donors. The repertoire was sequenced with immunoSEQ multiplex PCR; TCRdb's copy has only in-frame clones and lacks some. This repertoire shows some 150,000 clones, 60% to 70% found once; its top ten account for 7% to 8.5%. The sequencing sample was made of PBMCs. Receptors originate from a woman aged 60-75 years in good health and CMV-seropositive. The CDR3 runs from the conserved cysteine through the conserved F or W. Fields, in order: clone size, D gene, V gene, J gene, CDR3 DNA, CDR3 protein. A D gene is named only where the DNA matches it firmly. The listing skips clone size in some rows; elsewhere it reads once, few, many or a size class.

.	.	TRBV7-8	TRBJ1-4	TGTGCCAGCAGCTTAGCAGGAGCAACTAATGAAAAACTGTTTTTT	CASSLAGATNEKLFF
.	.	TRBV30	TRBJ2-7	TGTGCCTGGAAAATTGGGGCGGGATCGGCCTACGAGCAGTACTTC	CAWKIGAGSAYEQYF
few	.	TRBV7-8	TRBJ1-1	TGTGCCAGCAGCTTAGTTCAGGGTAACACTGAAGCTTTCTTT	CASSLVQGNTEAFF
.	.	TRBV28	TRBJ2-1	TGTGCCAGCAGTTTAGGTGGGCTAGCCTCGCCTAATGAGCAGTTCTTC	CASSLGGLASPNEQFF
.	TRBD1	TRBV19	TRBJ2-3	TGTGCCACCCGCAGGGGGAGTGGCACAGATACGCAGTATTTT	CATRRGSGTDTQYF
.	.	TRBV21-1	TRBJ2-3	TGTGCCAGCAGCACAGGGGGTCTCACAGATACGCAGTATTTT	CASSTGGLTDTQYF
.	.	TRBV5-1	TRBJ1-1	TGCGCCAGCAGCTTCACCCAGGGCGCGACTGAAGCTTTCTTT	CASSFTQGATEAFF
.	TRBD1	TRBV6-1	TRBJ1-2	TGTGCCAGCAGTCGCCCCCCGGGACAGGGGACCTTC	CASSRPPGQGTF
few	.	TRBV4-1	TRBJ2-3	TGCGCCAGCAGCCAAGACTCGGCAGATACGCAGTATTTT	CASSQDSADTQYF
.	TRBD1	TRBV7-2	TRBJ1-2	TGTGCCAGCAGCTTAGACCCAGGGGGAATTAGTGGCTACACCTTC	CASSLDPGGISGYTF
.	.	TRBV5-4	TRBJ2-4	TGTGCCAGCAGCCAATCGGTAGAGGCCAAAAACATTCAGTACTTC	CASSQSVEAKNIQYF
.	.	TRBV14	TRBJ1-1	TGTGCCAGCAGCTGGCAGGTTGGTACTGAAGCTTTCTTT	CASSWQVGTEAFF
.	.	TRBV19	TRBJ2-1	TGTGCCAGTAGTCCCAGGGGCGGGAGTAATGAGCAGTTCTTC	CASSPRGGSNEQFF
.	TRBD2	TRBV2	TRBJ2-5	TGTGCCAGCAGATGGGGGGGCCAAGAGACCCAGTACTTC	CASRWGGQETQYF
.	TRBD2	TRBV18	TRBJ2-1	TGTGCCAGCTCCCTTCAGGGACTAGCGGGTACCTACAATGAGCAGTTCTTC	CASSLQGLAGTYNEQFF
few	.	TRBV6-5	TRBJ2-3	TGTGCCAGCAGTTACTTAAGCACAGATACGCAGTATTTT	CASSYLSTDTQYF
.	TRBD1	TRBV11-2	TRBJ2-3	TGTGCCAGCAGCTTAGAGCCTACAGGGGGCACCCAGTATTTT	CASSLEPTGGTQYF
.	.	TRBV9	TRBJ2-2	TGTGCCAGCAGCCCGGGACTTAACACCGGGGAGCTGTTTTTT	CASSPGLNTGELFF
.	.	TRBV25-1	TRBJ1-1	TGTGCCAGCAGTTTCATGAACACTGAAGCTTTCTTT	CASSFMNTEAFF
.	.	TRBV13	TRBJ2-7	TGTGCCAGCAGCTCTCGAACAACTCGGAGGCCCTACGAGCAGTACTTC	CASSSRTTRRPYEQYF
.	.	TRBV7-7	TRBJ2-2	TGTGCCAGCAGCTTAGGGGGCCCGAACACCGGGGAGCTGTTTTTT	CASSLGGPNTGELFF
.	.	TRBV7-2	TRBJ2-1	TGTGCCAGCAGCTTAGAGGGCCAGGGAGGCAATGAGCAGTTCTTC	CASSLEGQGGNEQFF
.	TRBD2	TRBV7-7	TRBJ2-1	TGTGCTAGCAGCCATGGTAGCGGGGGGGACAATGAGCAGTTCTTC	CASSHGSGGDNEQFF
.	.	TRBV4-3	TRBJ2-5	TGCGCCAGCAGCCAAGCTTCCAACGGGAGAGAAGAGACCCAGTACTTC	CASSQASNGREETQYF
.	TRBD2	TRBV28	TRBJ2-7	TGTGCCAGCAGTTTGGGCGGGAGGGCCTACGAGCAGTACTTC	CASSLGGRAYEQYF
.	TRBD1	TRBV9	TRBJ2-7	TGTGCCAGCAGCGCAAACAGGGGGTTCGCCGAGCAGTACTTC	CASSANRGFAEQYF
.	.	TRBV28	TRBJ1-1	TGTGCCACCTTGAGGCGGGGGGATGAAGCTTTCTTT	CATLRRGDEAFF
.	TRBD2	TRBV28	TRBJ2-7	TGTGCCAGCACCACTAGCGGGAGGGCCTACGAGCAGTACTTC	CASTTSGRAYEQYF
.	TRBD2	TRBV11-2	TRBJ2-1	TGTGCCAGCAGCGTTAGCGGGGCTAGCTCCTACAATGAGCAGTTCTTC	CASSVSGASSYNEQFF
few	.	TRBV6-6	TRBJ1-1	TGTGCCAGCAAACAGGCGAGGAACACTGAAGCTTTCTTT	CASKQARNTEAFF